This entry lists 10 T cell receptor beta chains sequenced from one sample in a study of cytotoxic CD8 clonotypes in ibrutinib-treated CLL. The assay was immunoSEQ multiplex PCR, and TCRdb's table has in-frame clones only and misses some. The data contain under 150,000 clones, 84% of them singletons. Sequencing used PBMCs, obtained after 24 months of ibrutinib treatment. These receptors all stem from a human donor with chronic lymphocytic leukemia.

This chain connects TRBV27 to TRBJ2-7; 12 nucleotides agree with TRBD2. V dropped 3 bases and J dropped 2; count of bases not matched to a gene: 5. The germline CDR1 and CDR2 sequences are MNHEY and SMNVEV (reference sequence). This CDR3 is built from 16 residues. CDR3 nucleotides: TGTGCCAGCAGTTTCACTAGCGGGGGGATCCCCTACGAGCAGTACTTC. It translates to CASSFTSGGIPYEQYF.

The J gene is TRBJ2-7, the V gene TRBV18, with a weak D call TRBD1 (5 bases). CDR1 KGHSH and CDR2 LQKENI come from the germline V gene. This CDR3 is 15 amino acids long. The V end was cut by 2 bases, the J end by 5 bases, with 16 bases between. The CDR3 loop is CASSPGADPVHEQYF. DNA for the CDR3: TGTGCCAGCTCACCAGGGGCGGACCCGGTTCACGAGCAGTACTTC. Full variable domain (outside the CDR3, taken from reference TRBV18 and TRBJ2-7): NAGVMQNPRHLVRRRGQEARLRCSPMKGHSHVYWYRQLPEEGLKFMVYLQKENIIDESGMPKERFSAEFPKEGPSILRIQQVVRGDSAAYFCASSPGADPVHEQYFGPGTRLTVT.

This clone was detected a few times. This chain connects TRBV4-3 to TRBJ2-3; tentatively, D is TRBD1 (5 bases). V lost 3 bases to trimming and J lost 2 bases, with 18 bases between them. This CDR3 region has 17 residues. Germline V CDR1 and CDR2: LGHNA, YSLEER. CDR3 region: CASSQSGRARYTDTQYF. The CDR3 DNA reads TGCGCCAGCAGCCAGTCTGGCAGGGCTAGGTACACAGATACGCAGTATTTT.

The genes are TRBV5-6 and TRBJ2-1; possibly TRBD2 for D (5 bases). Germline V gene data show CDR1 as SGHDT and CDR2 as YYEEEE. The CDR3 totals 16 residues. Trimming cost V 4 bases and J 8 bases, with 22 bases left between them. The CDR3 bases are TGTGCCAGCAGCCCCTTTACTAGGACCGGTACCGATGAGCAGTTCTTC. The encoded protein is CASSPFTRTGTDEQFF.

The rearrangement uses TRBV5-1 and TRBJ2-7; no definite D call. With 3 bases removed from V and 7 bases from J, the gap between germline ends came to 14 bases. The V gene's germline CDR1 is SGHRS and CDR2 YFSETQ. The CDR3 spans 13 residues. As DNA, the CDR3 is TGCGCCAGCAGCTCCACGACCGCCGGTGAGCAGTACTTC. Its protein product is CASSSTTAGEQYF. The complete variable domain, with remaining parts taken from reference TRBV5-1 and TRBJ2-7, reads KAGVTQTPRYLIKTRGQQVTLSCSPISGHRSVSWYQQTPGQGLQFLFEYFSETQRNKGNFPGRFSGRQFSNSRSEMNVSTLELGDSALYLCASSSTTAGEQYFGPGTRLTVT.

V usage is TRBV5-1 and J usage is TRBJ2-7; D remains ambiguous. The CDR3 has 14 amino acids. The germline V gene encodes CDR1 SGHRS and CDR2 YFSETQ. Trimming pared 4 bases from V and 2 bases from J, leaving 13 bases between. CDR3 sequence (DNA): TGCGCCAGCAGCGCGTACTCGGAACCCTACGAGCAGTACTTC. This codes for CASSAYSEPYEQYF.

This chain joins TRBV7-3 and TRBJ2-7, with D unresolved. There are 13 residues in the CDR3. CDR1 is SGHTA and CDR2 is FQGTGA in the germline V gene. Trimming removed 0 bases from V and 9 bases from J, with 12 bases in between. In nucleotides, the CDR3 is TGTGCCAGCAGCTTAACGCAGATGTATCCGCAGTACTTC. Residues: CASSLTQMYPQYF.

The rearrangement uses TRBV5-1 and TRBJ2-5; TRBD2 aligns across 13 bases. The CDR3 spans 16 residues. CDR1 and CDR2 (germline): SGHRS, YFSETQ. V lost 1 base and J lost 4; bases outside the gene matches: 4. The CDR3 DNA follows: TGCGCCAGCAGCTTGCCGACTAGCGGGGGGTTAGAGACCCAGTACTTC. This sequence encodes CASSLPTSGGLETQYF.

There are a few counts of this clone. J is TRBJ1-1 and V is TRBV30; the D is unclear. The CDR3 has 11 amino acids. Germline V gene lookup returns CDR1 GTSNPN and CDR2 SVGIG (reference sequence). V lost 5 bases, J lost 5 bases, and 9 bases lay in between. CDR3 region: CAWEDRTEAFF. The CDR3 DNA sequence: TGTGCCTGGGAGGATCGGACTGAAGCTTTCTTT.

The chain employs TRBV7-9 and TRBJ1-1, with D unresolved. Germline values: CDR1 SEHNR, CDR2 FQNEAQ (reference sequence). The V gene lost 2 bases and the J gene lost 5 bases, with 12 bases spanning the gap. This CDR3 comprises 14 residues. The CDR3 DNA is TGTGCCAGCAGCTTACTACAGTCTGGGACTGAAGCTTTCTTT. Translating it yields CASSLLQSGTEAFF.